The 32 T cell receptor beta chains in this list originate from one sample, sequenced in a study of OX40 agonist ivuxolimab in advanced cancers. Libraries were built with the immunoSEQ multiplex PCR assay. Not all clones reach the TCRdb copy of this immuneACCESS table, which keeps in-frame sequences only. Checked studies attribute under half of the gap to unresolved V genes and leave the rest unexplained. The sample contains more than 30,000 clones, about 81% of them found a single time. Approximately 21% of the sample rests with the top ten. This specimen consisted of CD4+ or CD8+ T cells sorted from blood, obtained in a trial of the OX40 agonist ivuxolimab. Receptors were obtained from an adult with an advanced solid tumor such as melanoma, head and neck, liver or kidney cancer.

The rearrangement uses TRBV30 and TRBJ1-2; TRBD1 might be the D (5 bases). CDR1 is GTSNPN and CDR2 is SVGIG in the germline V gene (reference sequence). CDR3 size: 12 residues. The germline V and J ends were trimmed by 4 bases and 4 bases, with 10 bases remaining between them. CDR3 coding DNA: TGTGCCTGGACAGGGAACGGCTATGGCTACACCTTC. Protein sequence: CAWTGNGYGYTF.

CDR3 sequence: CASSFIDSEAFF. The CDR3 DNA follows: TGTGCCAGCAGTTTTATCGATTCTGAAGCTTTCTTT. This chain uses TRBV28 with TRBJ1-1; D unresolved. Germline CDR1 MDHEN, CDR2 SYDVKM. V gave up 3 bases and J gave up 6 bases, with 8 bases separating them. There are 12 residues in the CDR3.

The CDR3 sequence: CAWSTGALITGELFF. The CDR3, as DNA: TGTGCCTGGAGTACTGGGGCATTAATCACCGGGGAGCTGTTTTTT. The chain joins TRBV30 to TRBJ2-2; TRBD1 might be the D (5 bases). There are 15 residues in the CDR3. Germline CDR1 GTSNPN, CDR2 SVGIG (reference sequence). V lost 2 bases and J lost 4, with 14 bases in between.

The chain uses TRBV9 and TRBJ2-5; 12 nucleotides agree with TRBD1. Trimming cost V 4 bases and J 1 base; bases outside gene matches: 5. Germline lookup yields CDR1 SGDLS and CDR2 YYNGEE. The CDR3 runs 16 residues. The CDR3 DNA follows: TGTGCCAGCAGCTACCGGGACAGGGGGCTCCAAGAGACCCAGTACTTC. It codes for CASSYRDRGLQETQYF.

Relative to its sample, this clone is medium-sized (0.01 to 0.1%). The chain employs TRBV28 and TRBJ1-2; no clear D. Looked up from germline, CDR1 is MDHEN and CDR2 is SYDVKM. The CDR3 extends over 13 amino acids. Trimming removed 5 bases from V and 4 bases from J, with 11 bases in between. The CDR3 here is CASSAGTFYGYTF. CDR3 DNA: TGTGCCAGCAGTGCGGGCACCTTCTATGGCTACACCTTC.

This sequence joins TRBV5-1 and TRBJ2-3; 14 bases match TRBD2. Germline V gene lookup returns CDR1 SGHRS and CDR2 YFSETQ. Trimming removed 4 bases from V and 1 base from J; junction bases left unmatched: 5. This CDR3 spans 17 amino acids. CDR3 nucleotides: TGCGCCAGCAGCCTGGGACTAGCGGGGGCCCGCACAGATACGCAGTATTTT. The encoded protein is CASSLGLAGARTDTQYF.

This chain's CDR3 is CASSPNENTEAFF. As DNA, the CDR3 is TGTGCCAGCAGCCCAAACGAAAACACTGAAGCTTTCTTT. The chain recombines TRBV11-2 with TRBJ1-1; D is ambiguous. Trimming pared 5 bases from V and 2 bases from J, leaving 9 bases between. CDR3 length: 13 amino acids. CDR1 and CDR2 from the germline V gene are SGHAT and FQNNGV.

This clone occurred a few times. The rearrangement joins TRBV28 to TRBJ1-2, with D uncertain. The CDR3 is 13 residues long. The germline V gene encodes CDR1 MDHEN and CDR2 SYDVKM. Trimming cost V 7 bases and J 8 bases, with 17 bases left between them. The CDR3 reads CASTGSGVLGYTF. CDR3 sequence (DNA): TGTGCCAGCACGGGGTCTGGGGTCTTAGGCTACACCTTC.

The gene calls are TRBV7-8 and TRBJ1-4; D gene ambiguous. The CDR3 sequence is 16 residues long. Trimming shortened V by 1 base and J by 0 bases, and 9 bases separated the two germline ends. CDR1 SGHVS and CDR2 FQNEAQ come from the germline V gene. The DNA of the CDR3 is TGTGCCAGCAGCTTAGAAAGACAAGCAACTAATGAAAAACTGTTTTTT. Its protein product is CASSLERQATNEKLFF.

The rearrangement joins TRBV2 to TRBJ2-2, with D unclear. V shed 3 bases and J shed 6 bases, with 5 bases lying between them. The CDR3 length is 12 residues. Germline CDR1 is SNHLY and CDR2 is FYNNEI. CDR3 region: CASSEMSGELFF. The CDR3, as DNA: TGTGCCAGCAGTGAGATGTCCGGGGAGCTGTTTTTT. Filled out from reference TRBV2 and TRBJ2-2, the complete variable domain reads EPEVTQTPSHQVTQMGQEVILRCVPISNHLYFYWYRQILGQKVEFLVSFYNNEISEKSEIFDDQFSVERPDGSNFTLKIRSTKLEDSAMYFCASSEMSGELFFGEGSRLTVL.

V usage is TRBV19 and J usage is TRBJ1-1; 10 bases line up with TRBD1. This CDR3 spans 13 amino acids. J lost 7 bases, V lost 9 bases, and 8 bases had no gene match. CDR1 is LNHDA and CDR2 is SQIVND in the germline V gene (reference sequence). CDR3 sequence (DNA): TGTGCCAGCAGGGACAGGGGCGGTAATGAAGCTTTCTTT. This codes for CASRDRGGNEAFF.

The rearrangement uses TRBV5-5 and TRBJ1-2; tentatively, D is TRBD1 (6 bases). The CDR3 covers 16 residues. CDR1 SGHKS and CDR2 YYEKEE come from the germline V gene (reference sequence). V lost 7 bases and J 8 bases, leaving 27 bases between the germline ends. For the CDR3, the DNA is TGTGCCAGCGGATCGGACCTTTATGTGGGGGCGAGGGGCTACACCTTC. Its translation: CASGSDLYVGARGYTF.

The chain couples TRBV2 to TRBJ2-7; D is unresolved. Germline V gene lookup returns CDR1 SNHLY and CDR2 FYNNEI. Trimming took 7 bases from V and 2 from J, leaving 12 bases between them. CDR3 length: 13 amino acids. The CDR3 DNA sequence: TGTGCCAGCACCGACGGACGGACCTACGAGCAGTACTTC. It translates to CASTDGRTYEQYF.

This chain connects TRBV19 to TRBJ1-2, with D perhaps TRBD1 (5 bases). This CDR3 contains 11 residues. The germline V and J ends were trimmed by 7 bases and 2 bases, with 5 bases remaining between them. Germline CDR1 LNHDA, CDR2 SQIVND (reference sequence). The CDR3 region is CASTGNYGYTF. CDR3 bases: TGTGCCAGTACAGGGAACTATGGCTACACCTTC.

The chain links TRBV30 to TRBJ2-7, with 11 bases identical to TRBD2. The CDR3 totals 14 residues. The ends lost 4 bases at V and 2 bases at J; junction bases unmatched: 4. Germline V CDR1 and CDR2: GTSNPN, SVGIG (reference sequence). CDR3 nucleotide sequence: TGTGCCTGGACCGGGACTAGCGGAACCTACGAGCAGTACTTC. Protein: CAWTGTSGTYEQYF.

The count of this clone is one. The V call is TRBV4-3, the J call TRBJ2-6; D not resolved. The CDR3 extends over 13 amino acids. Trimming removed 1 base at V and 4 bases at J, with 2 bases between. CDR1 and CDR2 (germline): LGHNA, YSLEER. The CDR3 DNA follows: TGCGCCAGCAGCCAAGCAGGGGCCAACGTCCTGACTTTC. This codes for CASSQAGANVLTF.

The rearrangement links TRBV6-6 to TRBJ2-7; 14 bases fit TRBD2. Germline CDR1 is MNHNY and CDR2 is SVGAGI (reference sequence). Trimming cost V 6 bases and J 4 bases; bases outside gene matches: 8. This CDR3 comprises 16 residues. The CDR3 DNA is TGTGCCAGCAGGGATCCACGGACTAGCGGGAGGTACGAGCAGTACTTC. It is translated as CASRDPRTSGRYEQYF.

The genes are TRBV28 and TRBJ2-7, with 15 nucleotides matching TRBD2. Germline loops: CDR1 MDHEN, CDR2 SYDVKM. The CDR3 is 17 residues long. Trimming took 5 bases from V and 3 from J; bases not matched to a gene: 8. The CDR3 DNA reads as TGTGCCAGCAGTCCGTGGACTAGCGGGAGGGCCAACTACGAGCAGTACTTC. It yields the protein CASSPWTSGRANYEQYF.

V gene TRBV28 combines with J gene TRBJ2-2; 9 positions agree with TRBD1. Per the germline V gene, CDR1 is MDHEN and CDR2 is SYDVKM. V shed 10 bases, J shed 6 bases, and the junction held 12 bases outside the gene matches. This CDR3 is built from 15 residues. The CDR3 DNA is TGTGCCACCTACCGGGACAGGGTGAATCCCGGGGAGCTGTTTTTT. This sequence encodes CATYRDRVNPGELFF.

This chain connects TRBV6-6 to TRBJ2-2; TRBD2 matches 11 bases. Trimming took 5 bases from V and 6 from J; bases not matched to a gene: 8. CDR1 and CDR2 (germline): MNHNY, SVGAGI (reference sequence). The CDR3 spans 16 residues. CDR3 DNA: TGTGCCAGCAGTCGCATAGCGGGAGGGCTGCCCGGGGAGCTGTTTTTT. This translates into CASSRIAGGLPGELFF.

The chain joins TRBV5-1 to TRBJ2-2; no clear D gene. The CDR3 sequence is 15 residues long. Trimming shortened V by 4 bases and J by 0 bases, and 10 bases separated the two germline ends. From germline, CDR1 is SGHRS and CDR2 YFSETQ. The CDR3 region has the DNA TGCGCCAGCAGCCTATTACCCACGAACACCGGGGAGCTGTTTTTT. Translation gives CASSLLPTNTGELFF.

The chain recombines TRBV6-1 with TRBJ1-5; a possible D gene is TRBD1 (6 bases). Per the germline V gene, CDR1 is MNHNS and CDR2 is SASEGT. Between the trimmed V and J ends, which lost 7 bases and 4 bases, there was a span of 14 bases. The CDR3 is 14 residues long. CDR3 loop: CASKGYRENQPQHF. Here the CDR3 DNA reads TGTGCCAGCAAAGGCTACAGGGAGAATCAGCCCCAGCATTTT.

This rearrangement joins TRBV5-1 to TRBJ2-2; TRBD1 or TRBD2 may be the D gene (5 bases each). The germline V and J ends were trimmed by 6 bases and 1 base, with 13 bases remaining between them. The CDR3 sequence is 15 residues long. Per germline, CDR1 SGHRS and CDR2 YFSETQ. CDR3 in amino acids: CASNPGTVNTGELFF. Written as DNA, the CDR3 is TGCGCCAGCAATCCGGGGACCGTGAACACCGGGGAGCTGTTTTTT.

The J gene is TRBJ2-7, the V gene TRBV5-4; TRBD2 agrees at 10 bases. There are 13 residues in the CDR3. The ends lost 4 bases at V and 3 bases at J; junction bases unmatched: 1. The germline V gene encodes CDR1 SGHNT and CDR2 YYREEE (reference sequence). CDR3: CASSRTSGYEQYF. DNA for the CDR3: TGTGCCAGCAGCCGGACTAGCGGCTACGAGCAGTACTTC.

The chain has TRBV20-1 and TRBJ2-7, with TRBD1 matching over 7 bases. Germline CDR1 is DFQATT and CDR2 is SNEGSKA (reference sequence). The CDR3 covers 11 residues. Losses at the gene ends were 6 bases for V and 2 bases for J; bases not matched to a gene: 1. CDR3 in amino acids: CSAQGAYEQYF. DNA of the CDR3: TGCAGTGCCCAGGGGGCCTACGAGCAGTACTTC.

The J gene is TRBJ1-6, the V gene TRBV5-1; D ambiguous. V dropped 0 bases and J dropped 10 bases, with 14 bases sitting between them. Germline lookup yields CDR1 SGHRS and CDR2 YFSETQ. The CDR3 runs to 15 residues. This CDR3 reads CASSLGEALGSPLHF. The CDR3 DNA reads TGCGCCAGCAGCTTGGGGGAGGCCTTGGGATCACCCCTCCACTTT.

In DNA form, the CDR3 reads TGTGCCAGCAGTCACCGGGACGGACAAGAGACCCAGTACTTC. This gives the protein CASSHRDGQETQYF. The genes are TRBV4-2 and TRBJ2-5; the D gene could be TRBD1 or TRBD2 (5 bases each). CDR1 is LGHNA, CDR2 YNFKEQ, per germline. Trimming left V 6 bases short and J 2 bases short, with 13 bases between. This CDR3 is 14 amino acids long.

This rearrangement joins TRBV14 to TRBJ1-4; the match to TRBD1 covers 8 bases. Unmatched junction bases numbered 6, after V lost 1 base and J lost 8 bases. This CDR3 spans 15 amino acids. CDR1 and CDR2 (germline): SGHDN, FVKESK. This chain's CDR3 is CASSQARGRGEKLFF. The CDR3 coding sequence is TGTGCCAGCAGCCAAGCCAGGGGGCGAGGGGAAAAACTGTTTTTT.

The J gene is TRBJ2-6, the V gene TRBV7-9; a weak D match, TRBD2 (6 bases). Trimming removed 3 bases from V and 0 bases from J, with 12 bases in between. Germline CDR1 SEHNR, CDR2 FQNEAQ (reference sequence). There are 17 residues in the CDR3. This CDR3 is CASSFRGSGSGANVLTF. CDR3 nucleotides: TGTGCCAGCAGCTTCCGGGGGTCGGGCTCTGGGGCCAACGTCCTGACTTTC.

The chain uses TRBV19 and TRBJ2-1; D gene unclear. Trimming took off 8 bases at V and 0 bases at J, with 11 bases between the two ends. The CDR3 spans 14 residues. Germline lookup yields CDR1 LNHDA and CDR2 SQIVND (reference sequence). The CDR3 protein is CASRQQSSYNEQFF. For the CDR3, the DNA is TGTGCCAGTCGCCAGCAGAGCTCCTACAATGAGCAGTTCTTC.

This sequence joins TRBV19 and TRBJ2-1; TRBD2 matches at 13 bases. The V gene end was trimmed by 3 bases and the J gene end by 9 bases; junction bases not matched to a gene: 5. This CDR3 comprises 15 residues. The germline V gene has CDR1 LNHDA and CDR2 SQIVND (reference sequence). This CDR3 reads CASSIRTSGGGEQFF. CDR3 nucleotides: TGTGCCAGTAGTATCCGGACTAGCGGGGGAGGTGAGCAGTTCTTC.

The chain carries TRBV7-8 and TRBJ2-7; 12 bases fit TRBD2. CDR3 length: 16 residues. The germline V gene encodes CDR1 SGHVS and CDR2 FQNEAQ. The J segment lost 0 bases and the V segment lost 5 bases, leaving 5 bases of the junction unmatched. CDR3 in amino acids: CASSASTSGSSYEQYF. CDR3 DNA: TGTGCCAGCAGCGCCTCGACTAGCGGGAGCTCCTACGAGCAGTACTTC.